The next 15 T cell receptor beta chains were all read from a single sample in a study of blood T cell repertoires in COVID-19. Measured with immunoSEQ multiplex PCR; TCRdb has only the in-frame clones, and not every one. The data hold 150,000 to 200,000 clones, with approximately 86% observed a single time. The source material was peripheral blood. Source of these receptors: a man between 45 and 60 years old with active or convalescent COVID-19.

V is TRBV6-5 and J is TRBJ2-2; a weak D match, TRBD2 (6 bases). V dropped 2 bases and J dropped 13 bases, with 11 bases sitting between them. The CDR3 has 12 residues. The germline gives CDR1 MNHEY, CDR2 SVGAGI. CDR3 in amino acids: CASSYVGGALFF. Written as DNA, the CDR3 is TGTGCCAGCAGTTACGTCGGGGGTGCGCTGTTTTTT.

CDR3 amino acids: CASSPDRESYQPQHF. CDR3 sequence (DNA): TGTGCCAGCAGTCCCGACAGGGAAAGTTATCAGCCCCAGCATTTT. V usage is TRBV6-6 and J usage is TRBJ1-5; 7 nucleotides match TRBD1. With 5 bases clipped from V and 5 bases from J, the junction kept 9 bases outside the gene matches. In germline, CDR1 is MNHNY, CDR2 SVGAGI (reference sequence). This CDR3 has 15 amino acids.

The gene calls are TRBV4-3 and TRBJ1-1; weak D call: TRBD1 (6 bases). The germline V gene has CDR1 LGHNA and CDR2 YSLEER. The V gene lost 1 base and the J gene lost 5 bases, with 14 bases spanning the gap. The CDR3 totals 15 residues. CDR3 nucleotide sequence: TGCGCCAGCAGCCAAGGCACCAGGGGATGGACTGAAGCTTTCTTT. Amino acid sequence: CASSQGTRGWTEAFF.

V usage is TRBV2 and J usage is TRBJ2-2, with 7 positions matching TRBD2. Germline V gene lookup returns CDR1 SNHLY and CDR2 FYNNEI. CDR3 length: 16 amino acids. J was trimmed by 1 base and V by 1 base; bases with no gene match: 3. CDR3 in amino acids: CASSEDASGNTGELFF. CDR3 nucleotides: TGTGCCAGCAGTGAAGACGCTAGCGGGAACACCGGGGAGCTGTTTTTT.

The chain links TRBV29-1 to TRBJ1-4; D is perhaps TRBD1 (6 bases). V dropped 3 bases and J dropped 8 bases, with 10 bases sitting between them. This CDR3 region has 12 residues. Per the germline V gene, CDR1 is SQVTM and CDR2 is ANQGSEA. This chain's CDR3 is CSVEGAGEKLFF. The CDR3 DNA is TGCAGCGTTGAGGGGGCAGGAGAAAAACTGTTTTTT.

The chain employs TRBV24-1 and TRBJ2-7, with D possibly being TRBD2 (6 bases). Trimming cost V 5 bases and J 1 base, with 11 bases left between them. This CDR3 comprises 14 residues. Germline CDR1 and CDR2: KGHDR and SFDVKD. CDR3 DNA: TGTGCCACCAGTGGCGGGGCCCCGTCCTACGAGCAGTACTTC. Protein sequence: CATSGGAPSYEQYF.

The chain uses TRBV2 and TRBJ1-6; TRBD1 might be the D (6 bases). The CDR3 length is 16 residues. Germline-derived CDR1 and CDR2 are SNHLY and FYNNEI. V lost 8 bases and J 4 bases, leaving 18 bases between the germline ends. The DNA of the CDR3 is TGTGCCAGCTTGAATAGCAGGGGCGGGTATAATTCACCCCTCCACTTT. Translating it yields CASLNSRGGYNSPLHF.

The rearrangement uses TRBV5-1 and TRBJ1-1; D is ambiguous. The CDR3 runs to 14 residues. The V gene's germline CDR1 is SGHRS and CDR2 YFSETQ. V lost 4 bases and J 2 bases, leaving 12 bases between the germline ends. The CDR3 coding sequence is TGCGCCAGCAGCCCGAACTCACTCAACACTGAAGCTTTCTTT. It yields the protein CASSPNSLNTEAFF.

The chain employs TRBV7-9 and TRBJ1-5; the match to TRBD1 covers 9 bases. The V and J ends lost 5 bases and 9 bases, in that order; junction bases with no gene match: 11. The CDR3 spans 15 residues. The V gene's germline CDR1 is SEHNR and CDR2 FQNEAQ (reference sequence). The CDR3 reads CASSRGQGWQGPQHF. CDR3 nucleotides: TGTGCCAGCAGCAGGGGACAGGGATGGCAGGGGCCCCAGCATTTT. Full variable domain (remainder filled in from reference TRBV7-9 and TRBJ1-5): DTGVSQNPRHKITKRGQNVTFRCDPISEHNRLYWYRQTLGQGPEFLTYFQNEAQLEKSRLLSDRFSAERPKGSFSTLEIQRTEQGDSAMYLCASSRGQGWQGPQHFGDGTRLSIL.

A remark on this clone: Other nucleotide sequences from this sample produce the same CDR3. V usage is TRBV12-3 or TRBV12-4 and J usage is TRBJ1-2, with 7 bases identical to TRBD1. V shed 5 bases, J shed 4 bases, and the junction held 4 bases outside the gene matches. The CDR3 consists of 13 residues. The DNA of the CDR3 is TGTGCCAGCAGTCTAAGGGGGCCCTATGGCTACACCTTC. Its translation: CASSLRGPYGYTF.

The chain employs TRBV5-1 and TRBJ1-5; 9 nucleotides line up with TRBD1. Germline V gene sequence: CDR1 SGHRS, CDR2 YFSETQ. The J segment lost 6 bases and the V segment lost 0 bases, leaving 7 bases of the junction unmatched. This CDR3 has 16 residues. The CDR3 spells CASSLAPGQGFQPQHF. The DNA for the CDR3 is TGCGCCAGCAGCTTGGCCCCGGGACAGGGTTTTCAGCCCCAGCATTTT.

The chain couples TRBV2 to TRBJ2-2; 8 bases map to TRBD1. CDR1 and CDR2 from the germline V gene are SNHLY and FYNNEI. This CDR3 region has 15 residues. Losses at the gene ends were 6 bases for V and 0 bases for J; bases not matched to a gene: 3. The CDR3 protein is CASRVTGANTGELFF. The CDR3 bases are TGTGCCAGCAGGGTGACAGGGGCGAACACCGGGGAGCTGTTTTTT. Looking up the rest from reference TRBV2 and TRBJ2-2 gives the full variable domain: EPEVTQTPSHQVTQMGQEVILRCVPISNHLYFYWYRQILGQKVEFLVSFYNNEISEKSEIFDDQFSVERPDGSNFTLKIRSTKLEDSAMYFCASRVTGANTGELFFGEGSRLTVL.

The chain recombines TRBV7-2 with TRBJ1-4, with D possibly matching TRBD1 (6 bases). The CDR3 sequence is 15 residues long. Trimming removed 6 bases at V and 8 bases at J, with 19 bases between. The V gene's germline CDR1 is SGHTA and CDR2 FQGNSA. DNA of the CDR3: TGTGCCAGCAGAGACACAGGGACGAGTAGAGAAAAACTGTTTTTT. It specifies CASRDTGTSREKLFF.

The rearrangement links TRBV5-6 to TRBJ1-3; TRBD1 aligns across 8 bases. This CDR3 spans 14 amino acids. Germline CDR1 and CDR2: SGHDT and YYEEEE. The junction had 5 bases not matched to a gene; V was cut back by 2 bases and J by 7 bases. Here the CDR3 reads CASSFGQGANTIYF. CDR3 DNA sequence: TGTGCCAGCAGCTTTGGGCAGGGGGCGAACACCATATATTTT.

The chain joins TRBV19 to TRBJ2-2; TRBD2 matches at 8 bases. With V trimmed by 5 bases and J by 5 bases, 4 bases remained unmatched. Germline CDR1 and CDR2: LNHDA and SQIVND (reference sequence). CDR3 size: 14 residues. In DNA, the CDR3 is TGTGCCAGTAGTCCGGGACTAGGGACCGGGGAGCTGTTTTTT. It yields the protein CASSPGLGTGELFF.